This passage covers 5 T cell receptor beta chains from one sample sequenced in a study of CD8+CD57+ T cells in acquired aplastic anemia. Only patients with CD8+CD57+ cell expansion on flow cytometry were chosen for sequencing. Researchers used genomic DNA as the template to profile TCR beta VDJ and CDR3. TCRdb used MiXCR to reprocess the reads, holding one entry per CDR3 protein. In the table there are about 98,000 distinct CDR3 sequences, about 67% of which are singletons. Sequenced sample: sorted CD4+, CD8+, or CD8+CD57+ T cells (not recorded which) from PBMCs. These receptor sequences come from a human donor with aplastic anemia.

In this sample, this clonotype turned up a few times. The V gene is TRBV6-1, the J gene TRBJ2-1; TRBD2 agrees at 11 bases. The CDR3 sequence is 14 residues long. Trimming at V came to 8 bases and at J to 6 bases, leaving 6 bases not matched to a gene. Per germline, CDR1 MNHNS and CDR2 SASEGT. The CDR3 DNA reads as TGTGCCAGCCAGACTAGCGGGGTAAGCAATGAGCAGTTCTTC. This gives the protein CASQTSGVSNEQFF.

This clonotype was seen a single time. CDR3 residues: CATSDPDRTTLDGYTF. In nucleotides, the CDR3 is TGTGCCACCAGTGACCCGGACCGCACAACACTGGATGGCTACACCTTC. The chain carries TRBV24-1 and TRBJ1-2, with D unresolved. CDR1 and CDR2 from the germline V gene are KGHDR and SFDVKD. CDR3 length equals 16 residues. V dropped 4 bases and J dropped 6 bases, with 20 bases sitting between them.

CDR3 sequence (DNA): TGTGCCAGCAGTTTGTCGACTTTCAAGATGAGCTCCTATAATTCACCCCTCCACTTT. Amino acid sequence: CASSLSTFKMSSYNSPLHF. V gene TRBV28 combines with J gene TRBJ1-6, with D unclear. The V gene lost 3 bases and the J gene lost 0 bases, with 18 bases spanning the gap. This CDR3 has 19 residues. Germline-derived CDR1 and CDR2 are MDHEN and SYDVKM.

As for this clonotype: Given the absence of the conserved phenylalanine or tryptophan at the CDR3 end, a read error is likely. The V and J genes are TRBV20-1 and TRBJ1-6; weak D call: TRBD1 (5 bases). Germline CDR1 reads DFQATT; CDR2 reads SNEGSKA (reference sequence). The CDR3 sequence is 12 residues long. V lost 5 bases and J lost 7, with 9 bases in between. The CDR3 DNA sequence: TGCAGTGCTTCCGAGGGGAATTCACCCCTCCACTGT. It specifies CSASEGNSPLHC.

Many counts were recorded for this clonotype. The chain uses TRBV9 and TRBJ2-7, with a weak D call TRBD2 (6 bases). Trimming pared 4 bases from V and 5 bases from J, leaving 16 bases between. Germline V gene lookup returns CDR1 SGDLS and CDR2 YYNGEE. This CDR3 spans 14 amino acids. The CDR3 sequence is CASSPGTARHEQYF. For the CDR3, the DNA is TGTGCCAGCAGCCCGGGGACTGCACGGCACGAGCAGTACTTC. The variable domain in full, with the rest retrieved from reference TRBV9 and TRBJ2-7, is DSGVTQTPKHLITATGQRVTLRCSPRSGDLSVYWYQQSLDQGLQFLIQYYNGEERAKGNILERFSAQQFPDLHSELNLSSLELGDSALYFCASSPGTARHEQYFGPGTRLTVT.